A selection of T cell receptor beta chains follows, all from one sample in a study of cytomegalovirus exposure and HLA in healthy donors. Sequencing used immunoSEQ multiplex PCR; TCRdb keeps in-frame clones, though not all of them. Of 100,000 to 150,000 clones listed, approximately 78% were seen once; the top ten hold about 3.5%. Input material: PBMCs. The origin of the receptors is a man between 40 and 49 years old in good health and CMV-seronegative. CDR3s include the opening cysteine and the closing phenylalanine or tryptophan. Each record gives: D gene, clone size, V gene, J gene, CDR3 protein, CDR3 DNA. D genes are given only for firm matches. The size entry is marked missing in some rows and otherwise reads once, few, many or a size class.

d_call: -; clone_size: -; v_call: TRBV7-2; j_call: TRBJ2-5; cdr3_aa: CASSLSSLGETQYF; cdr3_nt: TGTGCCAGCAGCTTAAGTAGTCTCGGGGAGACCCAGTACTTC
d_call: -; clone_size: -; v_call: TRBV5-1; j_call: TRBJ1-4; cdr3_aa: CASGGGAPAEKLFF; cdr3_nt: TGCGCCAGCGGGGGGGGCGCCCCGGCTGAAAAACTGTTTTTT
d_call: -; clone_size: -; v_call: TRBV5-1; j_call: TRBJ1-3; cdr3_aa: CASSTGTPGNTIYF; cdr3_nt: TGCGCCAGTTCCACCGGGACACCAGGAAACACCATATATTTT
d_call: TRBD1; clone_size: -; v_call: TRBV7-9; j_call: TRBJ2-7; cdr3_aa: CATHRGTGVNEQYF; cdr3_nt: TGTGCCACCCACAGGGGGACAGGGGTTAACGAGCAGTACTTC
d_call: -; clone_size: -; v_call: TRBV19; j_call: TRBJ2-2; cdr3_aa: CASNEAGELFF; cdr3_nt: TGTGCCAGTAACGAGGCCGGGGAGCTGTTTTTT
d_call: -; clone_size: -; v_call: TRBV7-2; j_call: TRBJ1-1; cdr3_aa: CASSFLGSNTEAFF; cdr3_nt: TGTGCCAGCAGCTTTTTGGGCAGTAACACTGAAGCTTTCTTT
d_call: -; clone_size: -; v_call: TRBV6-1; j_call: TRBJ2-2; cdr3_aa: CASSFKRFDGELFF; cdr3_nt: TGTGCCAGCAGTTTCAAGCGGTTCGACGGGGAGCTGTTTTTT
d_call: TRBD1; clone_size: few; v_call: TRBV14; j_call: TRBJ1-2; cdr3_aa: CASSQGGTGTPYGYTF; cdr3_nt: TGTGCCAGCAGCCAAGGGGGGACAGGGACTCCCTATGGCTACACCTTC
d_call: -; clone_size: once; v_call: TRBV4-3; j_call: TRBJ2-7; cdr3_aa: CASSQGQFYEQYF; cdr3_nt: TGCGCCAGCAGCCAAGGGCAGTTCTACGAGCAGTACTTC
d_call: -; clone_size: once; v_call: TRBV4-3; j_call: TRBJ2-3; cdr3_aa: CASSLAWRGADTQYF; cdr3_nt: TGCGCCAGCAGCCTTGCTTGGCGCGGGGCCGATACGCAGTATTTT
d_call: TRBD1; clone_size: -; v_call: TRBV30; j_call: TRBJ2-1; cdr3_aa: CAWSRGGSRNEQFF; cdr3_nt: TGTGCCTGGTCCAGAGGGGGCTCCCGCAATGAGCAGTTCTTC
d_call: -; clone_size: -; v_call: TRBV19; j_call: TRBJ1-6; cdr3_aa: CASSETNSPLHF; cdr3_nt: TGTGCCAGTAGTGAGACAAATTCACCCCTCCACTTT
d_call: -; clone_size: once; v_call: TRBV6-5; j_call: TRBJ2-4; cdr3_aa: CASSDGGLGNSQYF; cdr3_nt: TGTGCCAGCAGTGACGGGGGGCTTGGAAACAGTCAGTACTTC
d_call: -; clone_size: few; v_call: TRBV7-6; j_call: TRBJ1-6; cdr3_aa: CASSQGDFYNSPLHF; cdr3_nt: TGTGCCAGCAGCCAAGGGGATTTCTATAATTCACCCCTCCACTTT
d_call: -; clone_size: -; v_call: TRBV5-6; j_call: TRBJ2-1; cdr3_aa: CASSRPRGNEQFF; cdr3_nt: TGTGCCAGCAGCCGCCCGCGCGGCAATGAGCAGTTCTTC
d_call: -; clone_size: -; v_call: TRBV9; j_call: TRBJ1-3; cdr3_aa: CASSVDAGSGNTIYF; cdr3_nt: TGTGCCAGCAGCGTAGATGCGGGCTCTGGAAACACCATATATTTT
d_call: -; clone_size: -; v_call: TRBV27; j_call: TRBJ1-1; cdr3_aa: CASSPRAGNTEAFF; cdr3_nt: TGTGCCAGCAGTCCGCGGGCCGGGAACACTGAAGCTTTCTTT
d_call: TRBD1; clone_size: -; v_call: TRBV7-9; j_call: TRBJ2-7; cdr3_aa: CASSLDSGTGKGTYEQYF; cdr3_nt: TGTGCCAGCAGCTTAGATTCCGGGACAGGGAAAGGGACCTACGAGCAGTACTTC
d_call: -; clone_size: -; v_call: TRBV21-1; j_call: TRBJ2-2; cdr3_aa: CASSKVGDRDVRKNTGELFF; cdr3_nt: TGTGCCAGCAGCAAAGTTGGGGACAGGGACGTAAGAAAAAACACCGGGGAGCTGTTTTTT
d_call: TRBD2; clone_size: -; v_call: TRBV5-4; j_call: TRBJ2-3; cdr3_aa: CASSFGGTSIQVDTQYF; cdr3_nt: TGTGCCAGCAGCTTTGGCGGGACTAGCATCCAAGTAGATACGCAGTATTTT
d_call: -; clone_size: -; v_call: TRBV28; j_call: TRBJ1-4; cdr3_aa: CASSTGGYEKLFF; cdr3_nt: TGTGCCAGCAGTACGGGGGGTTATGAAAAACTGTTTTTT
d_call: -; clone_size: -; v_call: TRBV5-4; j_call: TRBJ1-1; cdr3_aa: CASSKMRETTNTEAFF; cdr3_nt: TGTGCCAGCAGCAAGATGCGGGAGACGACGAACACTGAAGCTTTCTTT
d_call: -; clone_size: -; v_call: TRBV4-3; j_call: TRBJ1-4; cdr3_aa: CASSQTPGLREKLFF; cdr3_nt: TGCGCCAGCAGCCAAACCCCAGGGTTACGGGAAAAACTGTTTTTT
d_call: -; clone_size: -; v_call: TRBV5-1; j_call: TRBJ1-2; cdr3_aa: CASSLGQNLYGYTF; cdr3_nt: TGCGCCAGCAGCTTGGGACAAAATCTCTATGGCTACACCTTC
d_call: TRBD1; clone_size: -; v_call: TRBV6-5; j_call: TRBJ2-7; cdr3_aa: CASSYSGTGIYEQYF; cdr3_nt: TGTGCCAGCAGTTACTCGGGGACAGGGATATACGAGCAGTACTTC
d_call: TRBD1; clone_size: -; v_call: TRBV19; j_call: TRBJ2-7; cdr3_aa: CASSIRTGPGHEQYF; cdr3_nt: TGTGCCAGTAGTATCCGGACAGGGCCTGGGCACGAGCAGTACTTC
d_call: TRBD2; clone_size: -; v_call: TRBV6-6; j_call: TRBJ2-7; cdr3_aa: CASSYLAGFYEQYF; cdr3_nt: TGTGCCAGCAGTTACCTAGCGGGGTTTTACGAGCAGTACTTC
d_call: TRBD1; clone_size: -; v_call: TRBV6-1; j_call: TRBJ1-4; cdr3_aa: CASSSPTGPNEKLFF; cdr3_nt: TGTGCCAGCAGTTCCCCGACAGGGCCTAATGAAAAACTGTTTTTT
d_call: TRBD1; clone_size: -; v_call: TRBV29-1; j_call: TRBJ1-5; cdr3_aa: CSSQPFPSRDSCNQPQHF; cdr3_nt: TGCAGCTCTCAGCCGTTCCCTTCCCGGGACAGTTGTAATCAGCCCCAGCATTTT
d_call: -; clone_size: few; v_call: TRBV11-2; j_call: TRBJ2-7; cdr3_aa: CASSSLRAIFGVQYF; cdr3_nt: TGTGCCAGCAGCTCCCTCCGCGCCATCTTCGGGGTGCAGTACTTC
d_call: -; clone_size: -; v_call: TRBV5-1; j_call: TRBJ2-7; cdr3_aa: CASSLGGGQQQYF; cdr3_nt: TGCGCCAGCAGCTTGGGGGGGGGACAACAGCAGTACTTC
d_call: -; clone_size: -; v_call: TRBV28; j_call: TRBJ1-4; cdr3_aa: CASNSGELGEKRFF; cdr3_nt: TGTGCCAGCAACTCGGGGGAATTGGGTGAAAAACGGTTTTTT
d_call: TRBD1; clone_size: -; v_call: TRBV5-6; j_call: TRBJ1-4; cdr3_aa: CASSVRTGLREKLFF; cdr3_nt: TGTGCCAGCAGCGTACGGACAGGGCTTAGGGAAAAACTGTTTTTT
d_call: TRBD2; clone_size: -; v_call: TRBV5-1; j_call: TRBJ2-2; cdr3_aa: CASGSGGAAGELFF; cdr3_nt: TGCGCCAGCGGTAGCGGGGGGGCCGCCGGGGAGCTGTTTTTT
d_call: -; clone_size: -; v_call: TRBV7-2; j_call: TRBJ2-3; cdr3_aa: CASSPLGGSLTDTQYF; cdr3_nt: TGTGCCAGCAGCCCTCTAGGGGGTAGTTTAACAGATACGCAGTATTTT
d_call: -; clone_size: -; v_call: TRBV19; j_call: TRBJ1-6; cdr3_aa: CASSILGAGNSPLHF; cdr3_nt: TGTGCCAGTAGTATACTGGGTGCGGGAAATTCACCCCTCCACTTT
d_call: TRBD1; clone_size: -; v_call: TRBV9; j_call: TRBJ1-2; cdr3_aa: CASSVLGTGKGYTF; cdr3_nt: TGTGCCAGCAGCGTCTTAGGGACAGGGAAGGGCTACACCTTC
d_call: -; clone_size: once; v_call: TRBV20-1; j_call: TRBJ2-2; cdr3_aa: CSTRNTGELFF; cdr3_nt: TGCAGCACAAGGAACACCGGGGAGCTGTTTTTT
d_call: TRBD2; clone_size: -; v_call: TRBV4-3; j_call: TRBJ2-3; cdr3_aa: CASSQDRVLAGGTDTQYF; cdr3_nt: TGCGCCAGCAGCCAAGATAGGGTCCTAGCGGGGGGCACAGATACGCAGTATTTT
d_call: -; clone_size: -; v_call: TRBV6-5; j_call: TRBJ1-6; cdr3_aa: CASSPPRGWNSPLHF; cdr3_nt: TGTGCCAGCAGTCCCCCCCGGGGGTGGAATTCACCCCTCCACTTT
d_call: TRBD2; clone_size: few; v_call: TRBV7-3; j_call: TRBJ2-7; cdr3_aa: CASSPGTSGVSYEQYF; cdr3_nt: TGTGCCAGCAGCCCGGGGACTAGCGGGGTCTCCTACGAGCAGTACTTC
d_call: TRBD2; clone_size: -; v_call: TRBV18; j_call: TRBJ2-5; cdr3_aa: CASSPTTSGYQETQYF; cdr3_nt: TGTGCCAGCTCACCTACGACTAGCGGGTACCAAGAGACCCAGTACTTC
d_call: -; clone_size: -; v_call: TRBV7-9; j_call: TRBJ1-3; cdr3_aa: CASSSNTGNSGNTIYF; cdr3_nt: TGTGCCAGCAGCTCAAACACAGGGAACTCTGGAAACACCATATATTTT
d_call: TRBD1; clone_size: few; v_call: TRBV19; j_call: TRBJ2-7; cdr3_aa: CASSKNRGRLEQYF; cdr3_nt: TGTGCCAGTAGTAAAAACAGGGGCCGCCTGGAGCAGTACTTC
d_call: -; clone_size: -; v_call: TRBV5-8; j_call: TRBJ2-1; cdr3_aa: CASSLVIAGGGLREQFF; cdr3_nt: TGTGCCAGCAGCTTGGTGATAGCTGGAGGGGGCTTACGGGAGCAGTTCTTC
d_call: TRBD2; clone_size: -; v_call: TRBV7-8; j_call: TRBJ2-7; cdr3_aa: CASSRPRGGSYEQYF; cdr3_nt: TGTGCCAGCAGCCGCCCCCGCGGGGGCTCCTACGAGCAGTACTTC